A single sample gave rise to the 18 T cell receptor beta chains below, sequenced in a study of early T cells in non-severe SARS-CoV-2 infection. Via MiXCR, TCRdb re-called the 5' RACE reads, giving one row per CDR3 protein. The sample yields about 26,000 distinct CDR3 sequences, 3.5% to 4.5% seen once. Sequencing was carried out using whole blood. Receptor source: an adult who was a healthcare worker with PCR-confirmed SARS-CoV-2 infection or an uninfected control (not recorded which).

This clonotype was picked up many times. The V gene is TRBV20-1, the J gene TRBJ1-5; a weak D match, TRBD1 (5 bases). The length of the CDR3 is 14 residues. V was trimmed by 1 base and J by 5 bases, leaving 12 bases between them. Germline V CDR1 and CDR2: DFQATT, SNEGSKA (reference sequence). Here the CDR3 reads CSARGGFWDQPQHF. CDR3 nucleotides: TGCAGTGCTAGAGGGGGGTTTTGGGATCAGCCCCAGCATTTT.

This clonotype was counted at least ten times. The genes are TRBV12-3 or TRBV12-4 and TRBJ2-3; 9 nucleotides match TRBD2. The J segment lost 2 bases and the V segment lost 6 bases, leaving 12 bases of the junction unmatched. The CDR3 contains 17 residues. The CDR3 nucleotides are TGTGCCAGCAGCCCCTTGGCTAGCGGGGCCAACACAGATACGCAGTATTTT. It codes for CASSPLASGANTDTQYF.

This clonotype was observed many times. The chain employs TRBV30 and TRBJ1-2, with TRBD1 matching over 9 bases. Trimming cost V 3 bases and J 5 bases; bases outside gene matches: 7. The CDR3 consists of 14 residues. Germline values: CDR1 GTSNPN, CDR2 SVGIG (reference sequence). This chain's CDR3 is CAWRATGGLYGYTF. In nucleotides, the CDR3 is TGTGCCTGGAGGGCCACAGGGGGCCTGTATGGCTACACCTTC.

This clonotype was seen many times. The chain carries TRBV29-1 and TRBJ1-5; no firm D call. Looked up from germline, CDR1 is SQVTM and CDR2 is ANQGSEA. V was pared by 4 bases and J by 3 bases, with 10 bases between. The CDR3 runs to 13 residues. The CDR3 region is CSVGYGDNQPQHF. CDR3 coding DNA: TGCAGCGTTGGTTACGGCGACAATCAGCCCCAGCATTTT.

This clonotype showed up many times. The chain carries TRBV6-2 or TRBV6-3 and TRBJ2-2; 12 nucleotides line up with TRBD2. V trimming: 7 bases; J trimming: 3 bases; junction bases outside the gene matches: 12. Germline V gene sequence: CDR1 MNHEY, CDR2 SVGEGT. The length of the CDR3 is 18 residues. In nucleotides, the CDR3 is TGTGCCAGCACCCCCCGGCGACTAGCGGGGGCCCACACCGGGGAGCTGTTTTTT. Translating it yields CASTPRRLAGAHTGELFF.

This clonotype was detected many times. The rearrangement joins TRBV12-3 or TRBV12-4 to TRBJ2-1; 7 bases align to TRBD1. With V trimmed by 4 bases and J by 6 bases, 6 bases remained unmatched. The CDR3 totals 14 residues. CDR3 coding DNA: TGTGCCAGCAGTTACAGGGGAAGGCTCAATGAGCAGTTCTTC. Amino acid sequence: CASSYRGRLNEQFF.

J is TRBJ1-1 and V is TRBV7-9; D may be TRBD1 (5 bases). The CDR3 has 15 residues. V gave up 1 base and J gave up 0 bases, with 9 bases separating them. Germline CDR1 is SEHNR and CDR2 is FQNEAQ (reference sequence). The CDR3 is CASSLEGTMNTEAFF. DNA of the CDR3: TGTGCCAGCAGCTTAGAGGGGACGATGAACACTGAAGCTTTCTTT.

By share of the sample, this clonotype is medium-sized (0.01 to 0.1%). J is TRBJ1-6 and V is TRBV30; D is undetermined. V lost 5 bases, J lost 14 bases, and 13 bases lay in between. CDR1 is GTSNPN, CDR2 SVGIG, per germline (reference sequence). The CDR3 consists of 11 residues. Here the CDR3 DNA reads TGTGCCTGGCAATCACCTTCCACCCTCCACTTT. Its protein product is CAWQSPSTLHF.

This clonotype has a count of ten or more. The chain links TRBV6-1 to TRBJ1-2, with 11 positions matching TRBD1. J was trimmed by 7 bases and V by 10 bases; bases with no gene match: 5. CDR1 is MNHNS and CDR2 is SASEGT in the germline V gene. This CDR3 region has 12 residues. CDR3 loop: CATGTGGLGYTF. CDR3 nucleotides: TGTGCCACCGGGACAGGGGGACTTGGCTACACCTTC.

This clonotype was seen a handful of times. One end of the junction fails to match germline, which may point to a read error. The chain combines TRBV12-5 with TRBJ2-3, with a possible D match to TRBD2 (5 bases). This CDR3 region has 16 residues. Germline values: CDR1 LGHNT, CDR2 FRNRAP. CDR3 sequence (DNA): TGTGCTAGTGTTTTGGTACTGGATAGGGAGCCAGATACGCAGTATTTT. This gives the protein CASVLVLDREPDTQYF.

This clonotype has a count of ten or more. This sequence joins TRBV4-3 and TRBJ2-7; a weak D match, TRBD2 (5 bases). Looked up from germline, CDR1 is LGHNA and CDR2 is YSLEER. The length of the CDR3 is 16 residues. Trimming took off 0 bases at V and 6 bases at J, with 18 bases between the two ends. The CDR3 spells CASSQDRGSPAGEQYF. The CDR3 nucleotides read TGCGCCAGCAGCCAAGATCGAGGGAGCCCCGCAGGCGAGCAGTACTTC.

This clonotype occurred many times. V and J are TRBV10-3 and TRBJ1-2; perhaps TRBD1 as D (6 bases). V lost 4 bases, J lost 4 bases, and 13 bases lay in between. CDR1 and CDR2 from the germline V gene are ENHRY and SYGVKD. CDR3 length equals 14 residues. CDR3 sequence reads: CAISASQGIYGYTF. CDR3 in DNA: TGTGCCATCAGTGCCTCACAGGGAATCTATGGCTACACCTTC.

This clonotype was seen repeatedly, ten times or more. The V gene is TRBV7-2, the J gene TRBJ2-3, with unresolved D. This CDR3 is 12 amino acids long. The germline V gene encodes CDR1 SGHTA and CDR2 FQGNSA. The V end lost 5 bases, the J end lost 6 bases, and 9 bases lay between the germline ends. CDR3: CASSPKLDTQYF. CDR3 nucleotide sequence: TGTGCCAGCAGCCCCAAGTTGGATACGCAGTATTTT.

At least ten counts were recorded for this clonotype. The CDR3 sequence: CSATVTIQDTQYF. CDR3 in DNA: TGCAGTGCTACTGTGACTATACAAGATACGCAGTATTTT. The V gene is TRBV20-1, the J gene TRBJ2-3, with D perhaps TRBD2 (5 bases). The CDR3 is 13 amino acids. Germline lookup yields CDR1 DFQATT and CDR2 SNEGSKA (reference sequence). V was cut by 4 bases and J by 5 bases, with 13 bases left in between.

In its sample, this clonotype was seen many times. The chain uses TRBV30 and TRBJ1-1, with D uncertain. V lost 0 bases and J 2 bases, leaving 7 bases between the germline ends. This CDR3 contains 13 residues. CDR1 and CDR2 (germline): GTSNPN, SVGIG (reference sequence). The CDR3 here is CAWSVGENTEAFF. CDR3 coding DNA: TGTGCCTGGAGTGTAGGCGAAAACACTGAAGCTTTCTTT.

This clonotype was detected ten times or more. The V gene is TRBV5-1, the J gene TRBJ2-1; D ambiguous. Trimming cost V 4 bases and J 0 bases, with 11 bases left between them. CDR3 length: 15 amino acids. The germline gives CDR1 SGHRS, CDR2 YFSETQ. This CDR3 is CASSTPQSSYNEQFF. The CDR3 region has the DNA TGCGCCAGCAGCACCCCGCAGAGCTCCTACAATGAGCAGTTCTTC.

This clonotype was seen a few times. The V gene is TRBV5-1, the J gene TRBJ2-5, with D possibly matching TRBD2 (6 bases). Trimming stripped 2 bases from V and 4 bases from J, with 9 bases between. The CDR3 consists of 13 residues. Germline CDR1 reads SGHRS; CDR2 reads YFSETQ. The CDR3 bases are TGCGCCAGCAGCTTAAGCGGGTCAGAGACCCAGTACTTC. Protein: CASSLSGSETQYF. The full variable domain, its missing parts supplied by reference TRBV5-1 and TRBJ2-5, is KAGVTQTPRYLIKTRGQQVTLSCSPISGHRSVSWYQQTPGQGLQFLFEYFSETQRNKGNFPGRFSGRQFSNSRSEMNVSTLELGDSALYLCASSLSGSETQYFGPGTRLLVL.

This clonotype was seen ten or more times. The chain uses TRBV20-1 and TRBJ2-7; D perhaps matches TRBD2 (5 bases). Deletions cut 0 bases from V and 2 bases from J, with 11 bases between. CDR3 length: 14 amino acids. Germline V gene data show CDR1 as DFQATT and CDR2 as SNEGSKA (reference sequence). The CDR3 DNA follows: TGCAGTGCTAGAGATCGCCAAGCGGCCTACGAGCAGTACTTC. Translation gives CSARDRQAAYEQYF.